What follows are 9 T cell receptor beta chains derived from one specimen sequenced in a study of cytomegalovirus exposure and HLA in healthy donors. Libraries were prepared by immunoSEQ multiplex PCR; TCRdb keeps only in-frame clonotypes and omits some of them. The table lists 55,000 to 70,000 clones, more than 85% of them singletons. The material sequenced was PBMCs. These receptors were collected from a young man in good health and CMV-seropositive.

This clone was found a few times. The V call is TRBV5-1, the J call TRBJ2-7; 7 bases agree with TRBD2. The CDR3 runs to 14 residues. With V trimmed by 0 bases and J by 4 bases, 4 bases remained unmatched. CDR1 is SGHRS, CDR2 YFSETQ, per germline. The CDR3 DNA is TGCGCCAGCAGCTTGGGGGGAGGGAGGTACGAGCAGTACTTC. Its protein is CASSLGGGRYEQYF.

This clone is a singleton in its sample. The chain combines TRBV6-6 with TRBJ1-1, with a weak D call TRBD1 (5 bases). V lost 6 bases and J 3 bases, leaving 14 bases between the germline ends. CDR1 MNHNY and CDR2 SVGAGI come from the germline V gene (reference sequence). The CDR3 has 14 residues. CDR3 sequence reads: CASRTPGLDTEAFF. DNA of the CDR3: TGTGCCAGCAGAACCCCAGGGTTGGACACTGAAGCTTTCTTT.

The chain combines TRBV10-1 with TRBJ1-4, with a possible D match to TRBD1 (5 bases). Per the germline V gene, CDR1 is WNHNN and CDR2 is SYGVQD (reference sequence). V was cut by 6 bases and J by 1 base, with 12 bases left in between. CDR3 length equals 15 residues. The CDR3, as DNA: TGCGCCAGCAGAAGGGGAGGGAAAACTAATGAAAAACTGTTTTTT. Its translation is CASRRGGKTNEKLFF.

The CDR3, as DNA: TGTGCCAGCAGCCCCGAGGTAACGGGTGAGCAGTACTTC. Protein: CASSPEVTGEQYF. The chain carries TRBV7-3 and TRBJ2-7; D ambiguous. Germline V gene data show CDR1 as SGHTA and CDR2 as FQGTGA. V was clipped by 5 bases and J by 7 bases, with 15 bases between them. CDR3 length: 13 residues. Variable domain in full (rest from reference TRBV7-3 and TRBJ2-7): GAGVSQTPSNKVTEKGKYVELRCDPISGHTALYWYRQSLGQGPEFLIYFQGTGAADDSGLPNDRFFAVRPEGSVSTLKIQRTERGDSAVYLCASSPEVTGEQYFGPGTRLTVT.

The CDR3 here is CASSYRGFRTDTQYF. Here the CDR3 DNA reads TGTGCCAGCAGCTACAGGGGGTTCAGGACAGATACGCAGTATTTT. The genes are TRBV2 and TRBJ2-3, with TRBD1 matching over 8 bases. The germline V gene encodes CDR1 SNHLY and CDR2 FYNNEI. Trimming took 6 bases from V and 3 from J; bases not matched to a gene: 8. The CDR3 covers 15 residues.

This chain joins TRBV7-3 and TRBJ2-2; 7 bases map to TRBD1. Trimming at V came to 3 bases and at J to 0 bases, leaving 1 base not matched to a gene. The germline CDR1 and CDR2 sequences are SGHTA and FQGTGA. CDR3 length: 15 residues. CDR3 region: CASSFQGANTGELFF. CDR3 DNA: TGTGCCAGCAGCTTCCAGGGGGCGAACACCGGGGAGCTGTTTTTT. The full variable domain, with the rest looked up from reference TRBV7-3 and TRBJ2-2, is GAGVSQTPSNKVTEKGKYVELRCDPISGHTALYWYRQSLGQGPEFLIYFQGTGAADDSGLPNDRFFAVRPEGSVSTLKIQRTERGDSAVYLCASSFQGANTGELFFGEGSRLTVL.

The rearrangement uses TRBV28 and TRBJ1-2; 7 bases match TRBD1. Germline lookup yields CDR1 MDHEN and CDR2 SYDVKM. The CDR3 covers 13 residues. J was trimmed by 8 bases and V by 2 bases; bases with no gene match: 5. CDR3 residues: CASSLRDSGGYTF. DNA of the CDR3: TGTGCCAGCAGTTTAAGGGACAGCGGGGGCTACACCTTC.

This chain links TRBV6-4 with TRBJ2-1, with 11 bases lining up with TRBD2. This CDR3 contains 14 residues. Germline V gene sequence: CDR1 MRHNA, CDR2 SNTAGT. Trimming at V came to 4 bases and at J to 8 bases, leaving 4 bases not matched to a gene. CDR3 loop: CASSVGLAGDEQFF. In nucleotides, the CDR3 is TGTGCCAGCAGTGTCGGACTAGCGGGCGATGAGCAGTTCTTC.

This clone showed up just once. V and J are TRBV5-4 and TRBJ1-5; the D gene is possibly TRBD1 (6 bases). V was clipped by 4 bases and J by 2 bases, with 13 bases between them. The CDR3 spans 15 residues. Germline-derived CDR1 and CDR2 are SGHNT and YYREEE (reference sequence). Here the CDR3 DNA reads TGTGCCAGCAGCGTTAACGGACAGCGCAATCAGCCCCAGCATTTT. This encodes CASSVNGQRNQPQHF.